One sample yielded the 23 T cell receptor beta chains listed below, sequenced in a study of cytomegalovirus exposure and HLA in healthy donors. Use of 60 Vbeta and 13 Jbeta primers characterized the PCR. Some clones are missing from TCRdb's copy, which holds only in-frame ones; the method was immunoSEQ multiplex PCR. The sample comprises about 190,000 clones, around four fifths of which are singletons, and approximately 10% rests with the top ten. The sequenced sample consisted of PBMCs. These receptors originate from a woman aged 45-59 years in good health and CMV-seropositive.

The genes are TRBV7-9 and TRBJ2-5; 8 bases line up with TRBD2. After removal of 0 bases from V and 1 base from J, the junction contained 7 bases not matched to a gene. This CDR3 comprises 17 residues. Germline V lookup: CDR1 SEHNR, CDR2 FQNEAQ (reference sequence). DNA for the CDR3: TGTGCCAGCAGCTTAGCGCTGAGCGGGGGAGTCCAAGAGACCCAGTACTTC. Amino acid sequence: CASSLALSGGVQETQYF.

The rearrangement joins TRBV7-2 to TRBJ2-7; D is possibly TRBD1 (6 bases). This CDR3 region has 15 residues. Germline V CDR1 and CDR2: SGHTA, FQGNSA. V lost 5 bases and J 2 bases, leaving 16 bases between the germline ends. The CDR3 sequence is CASSPGQFLTYEQYF. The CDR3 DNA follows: TGTGCCAGCAGCCCCGGACAGTTTTTAACCTACGAGCAGTACTTC.

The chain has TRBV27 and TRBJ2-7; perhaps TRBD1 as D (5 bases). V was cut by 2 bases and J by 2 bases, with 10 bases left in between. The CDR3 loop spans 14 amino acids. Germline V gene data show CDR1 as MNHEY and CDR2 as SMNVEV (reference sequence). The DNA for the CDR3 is TGTGCCAGCAGTTTAGGCCAGGGTGCCTACGAGCAGTACTTC. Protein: CASSLGQGAYEQYF.

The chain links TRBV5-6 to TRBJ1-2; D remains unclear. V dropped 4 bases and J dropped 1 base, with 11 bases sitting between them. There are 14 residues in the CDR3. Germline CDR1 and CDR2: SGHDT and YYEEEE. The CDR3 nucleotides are TGTGCCAGCAGCCCGCGACGGGTTAACTATGGCTACACCTTC. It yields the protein CASSPRRVNYGYTF.

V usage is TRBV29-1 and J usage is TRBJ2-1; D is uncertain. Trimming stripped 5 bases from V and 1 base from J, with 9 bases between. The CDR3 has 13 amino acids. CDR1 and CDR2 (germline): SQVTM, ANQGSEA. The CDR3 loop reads CSVLALSYNEQFF. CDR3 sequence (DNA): TGCAGCGTTCTGGCCCTTTCCTACAATGAGCAGTTCTTC.

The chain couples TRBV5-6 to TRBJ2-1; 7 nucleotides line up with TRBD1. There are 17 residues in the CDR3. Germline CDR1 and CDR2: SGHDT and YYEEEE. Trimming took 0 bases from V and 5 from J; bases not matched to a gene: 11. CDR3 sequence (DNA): TGTGCCAGCAGCTTGGCACCACAGGGGCCGCAGAACAATGAGCAGTTCTTC. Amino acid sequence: CASSLAPQGPQNNEQFF.

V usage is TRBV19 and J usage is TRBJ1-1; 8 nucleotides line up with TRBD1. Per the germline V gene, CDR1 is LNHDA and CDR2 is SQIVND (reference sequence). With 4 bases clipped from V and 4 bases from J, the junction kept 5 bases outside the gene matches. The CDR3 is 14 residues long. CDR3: CASSTGQGFTEAFF. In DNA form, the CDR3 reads TGTGCCAGTAGTACCGGACAGGGTTTCACTGAAGCTTTCTTT.

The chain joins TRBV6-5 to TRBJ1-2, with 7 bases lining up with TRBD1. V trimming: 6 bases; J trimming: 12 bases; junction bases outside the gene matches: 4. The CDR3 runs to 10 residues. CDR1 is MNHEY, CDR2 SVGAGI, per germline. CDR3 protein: CASRDQGDTF. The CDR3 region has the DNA TGTGCCAGCAGGGACCAGGGGGACACCTTC.

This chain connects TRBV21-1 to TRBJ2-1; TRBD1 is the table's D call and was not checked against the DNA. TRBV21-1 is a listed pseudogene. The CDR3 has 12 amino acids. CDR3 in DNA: TGTGCCAGCAGCAACTGCAGGAATGAGCAGTTCTTC. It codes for CASSNCRNEQFF.

The CDR3 loop is CASSRQGGFQETQYF. DNA for the CDR3: TGTGCCAGCAGTAGACAGGGAGGTTTTCAAGAGACCCAGTACTTC. The chain employs TRBV2 and TRBJ2-5; tentative D call: TRBD1 (7 bases). The V gene's germline CDR1 is SNHLY and CDR2 FYNNEI. Trimming stripped 5 bases from V and 2 bases from J, with 15 bases between. This CDR3 is built from 15 residues.

CDR3 amino acids: CASSLYPQGEQYF. The CDR3 DNA reads TGTGCCAGCAGCCTATATCCCCAGGGAGAGCAGTACTTC. The gene calls are TRBV7-3 and TRBJ2-7, with TRBD1 as a possible D gene (5 bases). Trimming took off 5 bases at V and 7 bases at J, with 15 bases between the two ends. Germline V gives CDR1 SGHTA, CDR2 FQGTGA. The CDR3 is made up of 13 amino acids.

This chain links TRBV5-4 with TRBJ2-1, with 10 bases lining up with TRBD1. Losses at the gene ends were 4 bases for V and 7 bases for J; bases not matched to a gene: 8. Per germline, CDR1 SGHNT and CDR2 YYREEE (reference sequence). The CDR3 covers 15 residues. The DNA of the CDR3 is TGTGCCAGCAGCCCCGGGACAGGGGTATGGAATGAGCAGTTCTTC. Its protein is CASSPGTGVWNEQFF.

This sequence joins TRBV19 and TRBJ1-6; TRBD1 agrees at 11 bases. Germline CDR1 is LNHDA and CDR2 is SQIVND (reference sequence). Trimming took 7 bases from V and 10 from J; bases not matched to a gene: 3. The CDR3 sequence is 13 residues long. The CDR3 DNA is TGTGCCAGTAAGGGACAGGGGGGATCACCCCTCCACTTT. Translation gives CASKGQGGSPLHF. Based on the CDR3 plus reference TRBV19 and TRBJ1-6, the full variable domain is DGGITQSPKYLFRKEGQNVTLSCEQNLNHDAMYWYRQDPGQGLRLIYYSQIVNDFQKGDIAEGYSVSREKKESFPLTVTSAQKNPTAFYLCASKGQGGSPLHFGNGTRLTVT.

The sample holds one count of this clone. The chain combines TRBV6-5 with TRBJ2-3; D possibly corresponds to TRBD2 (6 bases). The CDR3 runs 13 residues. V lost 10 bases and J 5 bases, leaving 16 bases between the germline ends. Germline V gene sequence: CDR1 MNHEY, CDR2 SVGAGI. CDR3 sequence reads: CATAGGRRDTQYF. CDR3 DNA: TGTGCCACCGCCGGGGGACGGAGAGATACGCAGTATTTT.

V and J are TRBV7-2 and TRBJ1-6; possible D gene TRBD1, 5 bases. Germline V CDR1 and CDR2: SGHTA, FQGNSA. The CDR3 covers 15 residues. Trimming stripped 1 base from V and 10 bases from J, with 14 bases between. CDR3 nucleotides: TGTGCCAGCAGCTTAGGTGGCAGGGAAGGATCACCCCTCCACTTT. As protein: CASSLGGREGSPLHF.

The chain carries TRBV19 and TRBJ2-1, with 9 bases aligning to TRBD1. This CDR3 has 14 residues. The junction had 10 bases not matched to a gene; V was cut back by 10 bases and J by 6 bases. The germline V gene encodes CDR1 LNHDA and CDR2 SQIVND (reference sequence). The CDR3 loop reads CATQLDRGTNEQFF. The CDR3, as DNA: TGTGCCACCCAACTGGACAGGGGAACCAATGAGCAGTTCTTC.

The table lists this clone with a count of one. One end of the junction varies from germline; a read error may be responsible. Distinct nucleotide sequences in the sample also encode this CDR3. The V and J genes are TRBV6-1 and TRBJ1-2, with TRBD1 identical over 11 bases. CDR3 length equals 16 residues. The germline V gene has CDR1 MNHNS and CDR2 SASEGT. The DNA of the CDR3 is TGCGCCAGCAGTGAAAGGTGGGACAGGGGGAACTATGGCTACACCTTC. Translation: CASSERWDRGNYGYTF.

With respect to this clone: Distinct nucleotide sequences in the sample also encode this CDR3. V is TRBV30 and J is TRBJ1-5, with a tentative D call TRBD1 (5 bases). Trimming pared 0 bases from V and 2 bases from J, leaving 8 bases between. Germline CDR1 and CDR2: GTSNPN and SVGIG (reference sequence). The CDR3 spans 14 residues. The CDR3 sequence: CAWSVAGGNQPQHF. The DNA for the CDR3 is TGTGCCTGGAGTGTAGCGGGGGGCAATCAGCCCCAGCATTTT. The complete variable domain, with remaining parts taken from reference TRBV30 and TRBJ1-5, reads SQTIHQWPATLVQPVGSPLSLECTVEGTSNPNLYWYRQAAGRGLQLLFYSVGIGQISSEVPQNLSASRPQDRQFILSSKKLLLSDSGFYLCAWSVAGGNQPQHFGDGTRLSIL.

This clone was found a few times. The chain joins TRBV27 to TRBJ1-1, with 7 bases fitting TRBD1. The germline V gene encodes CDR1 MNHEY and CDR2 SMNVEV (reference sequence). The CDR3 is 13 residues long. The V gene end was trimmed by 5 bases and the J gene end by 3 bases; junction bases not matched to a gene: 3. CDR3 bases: TGTGCCAGCAGTCCGGGACAGTACACTGAAGCTTTCTTT. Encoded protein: CASSPGQYTEAFF.

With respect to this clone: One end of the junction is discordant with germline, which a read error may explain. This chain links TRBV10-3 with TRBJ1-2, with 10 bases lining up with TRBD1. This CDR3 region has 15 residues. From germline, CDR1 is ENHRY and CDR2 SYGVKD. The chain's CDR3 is CAIPSGTGDNNGYTF. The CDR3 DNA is TGTGCCATCCCCTCGGGGACAGGGGATAACAATGGCTACACCTTC.

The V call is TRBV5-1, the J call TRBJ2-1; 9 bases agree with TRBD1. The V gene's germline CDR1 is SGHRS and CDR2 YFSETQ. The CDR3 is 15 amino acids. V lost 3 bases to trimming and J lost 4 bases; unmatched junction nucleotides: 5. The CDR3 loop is CASSSGQGGYNEQFF. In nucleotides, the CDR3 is TGCGCCAGCAGCTCGGGACAGGGAGGATACAATGAGCAGTTCTTC.

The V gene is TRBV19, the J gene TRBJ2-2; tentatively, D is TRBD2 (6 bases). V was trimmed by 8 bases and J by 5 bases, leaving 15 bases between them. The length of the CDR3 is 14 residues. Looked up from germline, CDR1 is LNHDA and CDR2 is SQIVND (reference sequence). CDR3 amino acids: CASSLSRETGELFF. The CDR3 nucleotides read TGTGCCAGTTCACTCTCCCGGGAGACCGGGGAGCTGTTTTTT.

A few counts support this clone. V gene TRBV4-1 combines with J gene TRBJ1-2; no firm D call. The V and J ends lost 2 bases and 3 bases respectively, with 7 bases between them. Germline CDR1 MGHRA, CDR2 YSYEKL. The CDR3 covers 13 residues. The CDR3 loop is CASSQPEYYGYTF. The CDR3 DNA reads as TGCGCCAGCAGCCAACCCGAGTACTATGGCTACACCTTC.